This TCR beta chain was recorded in a study of T-cell reconstitution after alpha-beta-depleted transplantation in children. TCRbeta library preparation incorporated unique molecular identifiers. TCRdb reanalysed the PCR reads using MiXCR and keeps one entry per CDR3 protein. The sample yields some 590,000 distinct CDR3 sequences, over 9.5% seen once. The V and J ends lost 4 bases and 3 bases respectively, with 13 bases between them. The CDR3 has 14 amino acids. Germline lookup yields CDR1 SGHRS and CDR2 YFSETQ. The sample here was PBMCs from the stem cell graft donor, taken from the stem cell graft. J is TRBJ2-5 and V is TRBV5-1; no definite D call. The TCR comes from a human donor who donated a stem cell graft to a child with acute myeloid leukemia. CDR3 amino acids: CASSVDTAKETQYF. The CDR3 DNA sequence: TGCGCCAGCAGCGTGGATACGGCCAAAGAGACCCAGTACTTC.